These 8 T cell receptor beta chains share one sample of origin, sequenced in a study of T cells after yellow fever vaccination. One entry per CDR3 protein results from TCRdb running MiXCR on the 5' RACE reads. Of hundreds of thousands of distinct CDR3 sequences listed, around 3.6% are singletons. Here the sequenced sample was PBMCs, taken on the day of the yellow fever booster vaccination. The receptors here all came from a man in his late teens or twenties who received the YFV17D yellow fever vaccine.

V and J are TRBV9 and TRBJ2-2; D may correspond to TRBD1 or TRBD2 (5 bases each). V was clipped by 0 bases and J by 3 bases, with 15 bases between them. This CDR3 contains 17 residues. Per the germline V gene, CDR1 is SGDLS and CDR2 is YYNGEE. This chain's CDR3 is CASSVEGTGKDTGELFF. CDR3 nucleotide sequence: TGTGCCAGCAGCGTAGAGGGGACCGGGAAGGACACCGGGGAGCTGTTTTTT.

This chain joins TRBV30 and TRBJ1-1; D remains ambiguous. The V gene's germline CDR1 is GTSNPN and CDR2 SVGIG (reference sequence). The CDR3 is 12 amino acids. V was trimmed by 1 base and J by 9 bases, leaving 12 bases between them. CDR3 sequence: CAWSGSGHKAFF. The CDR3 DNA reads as TGTGCCTGGAGTGGATCAGGTCACAAAGCTTTCTTT.

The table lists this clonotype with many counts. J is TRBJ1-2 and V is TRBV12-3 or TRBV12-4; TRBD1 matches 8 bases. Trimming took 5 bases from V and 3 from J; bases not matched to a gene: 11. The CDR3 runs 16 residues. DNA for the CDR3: TGTGCCAGCAGTCGTCGGACAGGGCGCGAGGACTATGGCTACACCTTC. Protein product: CASSRRTGREDYGYTF.

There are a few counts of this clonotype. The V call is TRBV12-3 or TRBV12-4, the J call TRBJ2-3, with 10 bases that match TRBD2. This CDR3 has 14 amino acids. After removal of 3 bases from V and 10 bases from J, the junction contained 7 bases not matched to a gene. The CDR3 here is CASSFLAGGNSQYF. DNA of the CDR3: TGTGCCAGCAGTTTCTTAGCGGGGGGCAATTCGCAGTATTTT.

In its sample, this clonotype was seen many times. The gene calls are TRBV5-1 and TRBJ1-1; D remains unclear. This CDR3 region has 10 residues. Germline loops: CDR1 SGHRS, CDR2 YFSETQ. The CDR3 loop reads CALLDTEAFF. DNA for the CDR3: TGCGCTCTCCTGGACACTGAAGCTTTCTTT.

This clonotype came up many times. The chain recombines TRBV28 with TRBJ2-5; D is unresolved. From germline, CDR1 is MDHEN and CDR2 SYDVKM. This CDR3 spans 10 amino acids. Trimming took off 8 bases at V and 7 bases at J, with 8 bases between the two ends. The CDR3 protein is CASGPGTQYF. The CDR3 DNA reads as TGTGCCAGCGGACCAGGGACCCAGTACTTC.

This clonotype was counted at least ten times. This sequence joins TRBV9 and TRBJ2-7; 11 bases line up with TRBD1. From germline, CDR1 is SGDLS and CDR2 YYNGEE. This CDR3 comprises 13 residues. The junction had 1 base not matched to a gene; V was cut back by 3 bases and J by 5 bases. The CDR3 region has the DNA TGTGCCAGCAGCGGGACAGGGGGCAACGAGCAGTACTTC. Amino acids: CASSGTGGNEQYF.

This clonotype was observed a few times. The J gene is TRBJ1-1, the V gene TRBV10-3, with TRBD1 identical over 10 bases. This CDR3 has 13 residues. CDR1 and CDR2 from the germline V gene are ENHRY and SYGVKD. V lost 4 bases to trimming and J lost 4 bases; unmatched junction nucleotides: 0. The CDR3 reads CAISGTGGTEAFF. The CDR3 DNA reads TGTGCCATCAGTGGGACAGGGGGCACTGAAGCTTTCTTT.